A selection of T cell receptor beta chains follows, all from one sample in a study of tumor and adjacent non-tumor tissue in lung cancer. A single record per CDR3 protein comes from TCRdb applying MiXCR to the multiplex PCR reads. The table shows some 80,000 distinct CDR3 sequences, with about four fifths occurring only once. The sequencing sample was made of distant non-tumor lung tissue. These receptors all stem from a man in his sixties with non-small cell lung cancer. Both conserved end residues are trimmed from each CDR3. Clone sizes are given selectively: once, few, many, or a class where the clone is expanded.

TRBV6-5	-	15	TRBJ2-6	ASSFGTGGSRANILT
TRBV4-1	-	15	TRBJ2-1	ASSQPSGIGTYNEQF
TRBV20-1	many	14	TRBJ2-1	SARDLAGNSYNEQF
TRBV5-6	-	12	TRBJ2-2	ASNSLQDTRELF
TRBV20-1	-	11	TRBJ2-7	SAMGTAICEQY
TRBV11-2	hyperexpanded	11	TRBJ2-5	ASSSTGEETQY
TRBV24-1	-	13	TRBJ2-3	ATSDFGGGTDAQY
TRBV6-2/TRBV6-3	many	12	TRBJ1-5	ASTKGGSYQPQH
TRBV7-2	-	13	TRBJ2-5	ASSPGTVLQETQY
TRBV4-3	-	14	TRBJ2-3	ASSQYRAGTTDTQY
TRBV6-5	-	12	TRBJ2-5	ASSVTGTAGSQY
TRBV11-1	few	9	TRBJ2-1	ASSFQGEQF
TRBV20-1	many	11	TRBJ2-5	SVPGLAQETQY
TRBV28	-	10	TRBJ2-7	ASKNSFYDQY
TRBV6-1	-	11	TRBJ2-2	ASMTGDTGEFF
TRBV6-5	-	12	TRBJ2-7	ASRYQRGAYEQY
TRBV11-2	-	12	TRBJ1-1	ASNFPLGQHEAF
TRBV11-3	-	15	TRBJ2-5	TSSLGSSGGYEETQY
TRBV4-3	-	14	TRBJ2-3	ASSQDRAGTTETRY
TRBV20-1	many	13	TRBJ1-1	SARDGLARQTEAF
TRBV4-3	-	13	TRBJ2-1	ASSPHVVKYNEQF
TRBV6-5	-	15	TRBJ1-5	ANSRTGDGNSNQPQH
TRBV11-1	-	16	TRBJ1-1	ASSSAPNLYDRITEAF
TRBV30	once	13	TRBJ1-1	AWSGELRGDTEAF
TRBV24-1	-	12	TRBJ1-2	ATSDRTELEGYT
TRBV11-2	-	15	TRBJ2-2	ASSNLGGGGFAGELF
TRBV11-3	-	11	TRBJ2-5	ASSFTGEETQC
TRBV11-1	medium-sized	13	TRBJ2-2	ASSPWASGSGELF
TRBV11-2	-	14	TRBJ2-1	ASIVGERVDHNEKF
TRBV5-4	once	13	TRBJ2-3	ASISGTGNTDTQY
TRBV20-1	-	11	TRBJ1-6	SASSRSNSPHH
TRBV4-1	-	11	TRBJ1-6	ASSYREGSPLH
TRBV11-2	-	12	TRBJ2-7	VSSFGIGPYEQY
TRBV11-3	-	16	TRBJ2-2	ASRSRGAGGYRAGELF
TRBV11-3	-	17	TRBJ2-3	TSSLDPLEVGGHTDTQY
TRBV6-1	-	13	TRBJ1-5	ASTAQGARNQAQR
TRBV6-5	-	12	TRBJ2-1	ANSYSPSRNEQF
TRBV4-1	-	12	TRBJ1-6	VSGQGAGSTPLH
TRBV11-3	-	11	TRBJ2-3	ARSFQRVDTQY
TRBV6-2/TRBV6-3	-	13	TRBJ2-1	ASHSAGTRRTVQF
TRBV11-2	-	11	TRBJ2-5	ASSSTWEESWY
TRBV6-5	-	13	TRBJ2-7	ASSYSIQSQDEQY
TRBV11-2	-	11	TRBJ2-5	ASSSIGEGTQY
TRBV20-1	-	13	TRBJ2-1	SARDRPSNYNEHF
TRBV20-1	-	11	TRBJ1-6	SVRSRTNSPLH
TRBV21-1	-	14	TRBJ2-1	ASSKVDLPSYNEQF
TRBV29-1	-	11	TRBJ1-1	SVAIGPDSEAF
TRBV11-3	-	11	TRBJ1-2	ASRVGQGYAYT
TRBV5-5	-	13	TRBJ2-3	AGCHAGTRADTQY
TRBV6-1	-	11	TRBJ2-5	ASTRTFQETQY
TRBV6-1	-	14	TRBJ2-7	TRSGTPRGPIYEQY